A selection of T cell receptor beta chains follows, all from one sample in a study of blood T cell repertoires in COVID-19. This table comes from immunoSEQ multiplex PCR, and its TCRdb copy is limited to in-frame clones, with some not included. The data contain under 200,000 clones, approximately 85% of them singletons. The specimen sequenced was PBMCs or T cells enriched from blood (not recorded which). The receptors come from a man in his forties with acute COVID-19. The CDR3 runs from the conserved cysteine through the conserved F or W. D genes are given only for firm matches. Not every row has a clone size; where given, it reads once, few, many or a size class.

>TRBV10-3|.|TRBJ1-1|TRBD1
CAIRTGANTEAFF
TGTGCCATCAGGACAGGGGCGAACACTGAAGCTTTCTTT
>TRBV19|once|TRBJ2-5|.
CASKDRKETQYF
TGTGCCAGTAAGGACAGAAAAGAGACCCAGTACTTC
>TRBV5-6|few|TRBJ1-3|.
CASSLAQGNTIYF
TGTGCCAGCAGCTTGGCCCAGGGGAACACCATATATTTT
>TRBV5-5|.|TRBJ1-1|.
CASSFRGMGEAFF
TGTGCCAGCAGCTTTCGAGGAATGGGTGAAGCTTTCTTT
>TRBV6-1|.|TRBJ2-7|TRBD2
CASSEGLADTYEQYF
TGTGCCAGCAGTGAAGGGCTAGCGGATACCTACGAGCAGTACTTC
>TRBV19|.|TRBJ1-2|.
CASSTSDRTPHGYTF
TGTGCCAGTAGTACCTCGGACAGAACCCCCCATGGCTACACCTTC
>TRBV24-1|.|TRBJ1-1|.
CATSDQNAEAFF
TGTGCCACCAGTGACCAGAATGCTGAAGCTTTCTTT
>TRBV11-3|.|TRBJ2-1|.
CASSLQGNEQFF
TGTGCCAGCAGCTTACAGGGAAATGAGCAGTTCTTC
>TRBV19|few|TRBJ1-1|TRBD1
CASSSGQVGLDTEAFF
TGTGCCAGTAGTTCCGGACAGGTCGGCTTGGACACTGAAGCTTTCTTT
>TRBV27|few|TRBJ1-1|TRBD1
CASSLPPPGQGGVTEAFF
TGTGCCAGCAGTTTACCTCCCCCCGGACAGGGCGGAGTGACTGAAGCTTTCTTT
>TRBV9|.|TRBJ2-3|TRBD2
CASSALQAGGNPDTQYF
TGTGCCAGCAGCGCCCTTCAAGCGGGAGGAAACCCAGATACGCAGTATTTT
>TRBV11-2|.|TRBJ1-5|.
CASSGQGFSQPQHF
TGTGCCAGTTCTGGGCAGGGGTTCAGTCAGCCCCAGCATTTT
>TRBV7-9|.|TRBJ1-1|TRBD1
CASSLGWDRQAFF
TGTGCCAGCAGCTTAGGATGGGACAGACAAGCTTTCTTT